What follows are 5 T cell receptor beta chains derived from one specimen sequenced in a study of human versus mouse CDR3 diversity and MHC coevolution (dated 2017 in TCRdb). The method was the immunoSEQ multiplex PCR assay. TCRdb limited this immuneACCESS table to in-frame rearrangements with V and J called. A share of clones is missing; checked studies link under half to unresolved V genes, and the rest is unexplained. In all, the sample holds tens of thousands of clones, and just under 95% of those were seen once. The ten largest clones add up to approximately 20% of the sample. The source material was naive CD4+ T cells from blood. The cell subset or site label corresponds to: CD45RO-negative CD62L-positive naive CD4 T cells. Receptors were obtained from a person between 55 and 70 years old in good health.

V and J are TRBV10-1 and TRBJ1-1, with D uncertain. Germline assignment: CDR1 WNHNN and CDR2 SYGVQD (reference sequence). This CDR3 has 14 amino acids. With 5 bases removed from V and 2 bases from J, the gap between germline ends came to 12 bases. Here the CDR3 reads CASSTGSQNTEAFF. The CDR3 coding sequence is TGCGCCAGCAGTACGGGGTCCCAAAACACTGAAGCTTTCTTT.

This chain joins TRBV27 and TRBJ2-7; TRBD2 matches 9 bases. The junction had 18 bases not matched to a gene; V was cut back by 6 bases and J by 6 bases. The CDR3 has 17 residues. In germline, CDR1 is MNHEY, CDR2 SMNVEV (reference sequence). CDR3 sequence reads: CASRALGLAGDAGEQYF. The CDR3 nucleotides are TGTGCCAGCAGGGCTCTTGGGTTAGCGGGAGATGCAGGCGAGCAGTACTTC.

V and J are TRBV19 and TRBJ2-5; 8 nucleotides agree with TRBD2. The CDR3 extends over 15 amino acids. Trimming at V came to 8 bases and at J to 2 bases, leaving 10 bases not matched to a gene. Germline-derived CDR1 and CDR2 are LNHDA and SQIVND (reference sequence). The CDR3 nucleotides read TGTGCCAGTCAGGATAGCGGGACGGGACAAGAGACCCAGTACTTC. This encodes CASQDSGTGQETQYF. Complete variable domain (other parts from reference TRBV19 and TRBJ2-5): DGGITQSPKYLFRKEGQNVTLSCEQNLNHDAMYWYRQDPGQGLRLIYYSQIVNDFQKGDIAEGYSVSREKKESFPLTVTSAQKNPTAFYLCASQDSGTGQETQYFGPGTRLLVL.

The chain joins TRBV19 to TRBJ2-3, with D possibly being TRBD2 (6 bases). V lost 7 bases and J 6 bases, leaving 14 bases between the germline ends. Germline assignment: CDR1 LNHDA and CDR2 SQIVND (reference sequence). The CDR3 loop spans 13 amino acids. Here the CDR3 reads CASNGGTHDTQYF. The CDR3 DNA follows: TGTGCCAGTAACGGCGGGACTCATGATACGCAGTATTTT.

The chain joins TRBV19 to TRBJ2-7; TRBD2 matches 11 bases. The J segment lost 5 bases and the V segment lost 4 bases, leaving 10 bases of the junction unmatched. The CDR3 runs 16 residues. Germline V gene sequence: CDR1 LNHDA, CDR2 SQIVND (reference sequence). The CDR3 DNA reads TGTGCCAGTAGTACGTTAGCGGGAGGGCTTTCGGACGAGCAGTACTTC. Its protein is CASSTLAGGLSDEQYF.